One and the same sample provided the 2 T cell receptor beta chains below, sequenced in a study of cytomegalovirus exposure and HLA in healthy donors. It was with 60 Vbeta and 13 Jbeta primers that the PCR ran. The data were produced by immunoSEQ multiplex PCR, yet TCRdb's version contains in-frame clones alone and is incomplete. In the table there are 130,000 to 150,000 clones, approximately 79% of which are singletons. Sequencing was done on a sample of PBMCs. The source of these receptors is a man younger than 30 in good health and CMV-seronegative.

This CDR3 reads CASSNQNSGYNEQFF. The CDR3 bases are TGTGCCAGCAGCAACCAGAATAGCGGATACAATGAGCAGTTCTTC. The chain uses TRBV5-5 and TRBJ2-1; tentative D call: TRBD2 (6 bases). Deletions cut 4 bases from V and 4 bases from J, with 15 bases between. The length of the CDR3 is 15 residues. CDR1 and CDR2 (germline): SGHKS, YYEKEE (reference sequence).

The V and J genes are TRBV7-2 and TRBJ1-2, with D possibly TRBD1 on 5 matching bases. The CDR3 extends over 14 amino acids. Trimming removed 4 bases from V and 8 bases from J, with 17 bases in between. Germline V gene data show CDR1 as SGHTA and CDR2 as FQGNSA. CDR3: CASSSPGGLRGYTF. The CDR3 DNA is TGTGCCAGCAGCTCGCCGGGGGGTTTACGGGGCTACACCTTC.